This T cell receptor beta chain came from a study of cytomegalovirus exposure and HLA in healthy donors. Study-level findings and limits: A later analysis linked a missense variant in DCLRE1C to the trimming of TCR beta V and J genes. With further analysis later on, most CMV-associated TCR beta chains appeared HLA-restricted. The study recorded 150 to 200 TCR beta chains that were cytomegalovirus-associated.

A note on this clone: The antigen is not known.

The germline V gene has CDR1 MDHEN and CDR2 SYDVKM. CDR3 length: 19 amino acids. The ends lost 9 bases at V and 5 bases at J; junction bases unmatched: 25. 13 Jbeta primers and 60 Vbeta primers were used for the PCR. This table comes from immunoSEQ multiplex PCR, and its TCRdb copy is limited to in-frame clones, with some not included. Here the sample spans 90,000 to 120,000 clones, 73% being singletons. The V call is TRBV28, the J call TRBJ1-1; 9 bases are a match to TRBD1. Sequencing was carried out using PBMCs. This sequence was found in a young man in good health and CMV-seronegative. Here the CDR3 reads CASPSAGLSQPGQGTEAFF. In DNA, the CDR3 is TGTGCCAGTCCAAGTGCGGGGCTCTCTCAACCGGGACAGGGAACTGAAGCTTTCTTT.